One and the same sample provided the 7 T cell receptor beta chains below, sequenced in a study of T-cell reconstitution after alpha-beta-depleted transplantation in children. During its preparation, the TCRbeta library received unique molecular identifiers. TCRdb re-called the PCR reads with MiXCR, one entry per CDR3 protein. The data hold approximately 220,000 distinct CDR3 sequences, with approximately 19% observed a single time. The starting material was PBMCs, mostly from graft donor cells, obtained 360 days after TCRalphabeta/CD19-depleted stem cell transplant. These TCRs come from a male patient between 2 and 10 years old who had a stem cell transplant for acute lymphoblastic leukemia, so the T cells may come from the graft donor.

V is TRBV20-1 and J is TRBJ1-2; no clear D gene. The CDR3 spans 12 residues. Trimming stripped 3 bases from V and 0 bases from J, with 5 bases between. Germline V gene sequence: CDR1 DFQATT, CDR2 SNEGSKA (reference sequence). CDR3 residues: CSARTTNYGYTF. CDR3 sequence (DNA): TGCAGTGCTAGGACAACTAACTATGGCTACACCTTC.

This clonotype was detected only a few times. The J gene is TRBJ2-7, the V gene TRBV7-2; D uncertain. Germline CDR1 is SGHTA and CDR2 is FQGNSA. The CDR3 spans 15 residues. V was shortened by 4 bases and J by 0 bases, with 13 bases between the two germline ends. The CDR3 protein is CASSYSGLSSYEQYF. The CDR3 region has the DNA TGTGCCAGCAGCTATTCCGGGTTAAGCTCCTACGAGCAGTACTTC.

This clonotype showed up just a few times. The rearrangement uses TRBV5-1 and TRBJ1-3; no firm D call. From germline, CDR1 is SGHRS and CDR2 YFSETQ. The CDR3 length is 13 residues. V was cut by 4 bases and J by 0 bases, with 5 bases left in between. CDR3 DNA sequence: TGCGCCAGCAGCAAGAACTCTGGAAACACCATATATTTT. Translation: CASSKNSGNTIYF.

This sequence joins TRBV5-1 and TRBJ2-3; D might be TRBD1 or TRBD2, each matching 6 bases. Per the germline V gene, CDR1 is SGHRS and CDR2 is YFSETQ. V was cut by 1 base and J by 6 bases, with 12 bases left in between. The CDR3 is made up of 14 amino acids. This CDR3 is CASSLPGAGDTQYF. Written as DNA, the CDR3 is TGCGCCAGCAGCTTGCCAGGGGCGGGGGATACGCAGTATTTT.

V usage is TRBV29-1 and J usage is TRBJ1-1; 8 nucleotides line up with TRBD1. Germline loops: CDR1 SQVTM, CDR2 ANQGSEA. CDR3 length: 12 amino acids. J gave up 5 bases and V 7 bases, and 6 bases lay outside the gene matches. In DNA, the CDR3 is TGCAGCGCCAGGGGGCCCCTTACTGAAGCTTTCTTT. Amino acid sequence: CSARGPLTEAFF.

The rearrangement joins TRBV12-3 or TRBV12-4 to TRBJ2-7; 7 nucleotides match TRBD1. V lost 5 bases, J lost 2 bases, and 6 bases stayed unmatched. CDR3 length equals 14 residues. In DNA, the CDR3 is TGTGCCAGCAGTAAACGAGGGACAGCCTACGAGCAGTACTTC. Its translation is CASSKRGTAYEQYF.

The V and J genes are TRBV11-1 and TRBJ1-1, with D uncertain. Germline-derived CDR1 and CDR2 are SGHAT and FQDESV (reference sequence). The ends were cut back, 1 base at V and 1 base at J, with 13 bases in the middle. This CDR3 spans 16 amino acids. This CDR3 is CASSLGGFSANTEAFF. CDR3 nucleotide sequence: TGTGCCAGCAGCTTAGGTGGCTTTTCTGCGAACACTGAAGCTTTCTTT.